The 30 T cell receptor beta chains below were found in one sample sequenced in a study of CD8 T cells in ankylosing spondylitis. Overall study results and limits: It appeared that ankylosing spondylitis blood was characterized by a TCR beta motif of several highly homologous variants.

TCRdb re-called the 5' RACE reads with MiXCR, one entry per CDR3 protein. This table holds about 800,000 distinct CDR3 sequences, about an eighth found once. No cognate antigen is known for these TCRs. The source material was blood, either unsorted or a sorted T cell fraction (not recorded which). All receptors derive from a male donor with ankylosing spondylitis.

In this sample, this clonotype turned up a few times. V is TRBV3-1 and J is TRBJ1-6, with D unresolved. CDR1 is LGHDT and CDR2 is YNNKEL in the germline V gene (reference sequence). V was cut by 1 base and J by 9 bases, with 10 bases left in between. The CDR3 is made up of 14 amino acids. In nucleotides, the CDR3 is TGTGCCAGCAGCCAAGTATGGCGTGCTTCACCCCTCCACTTT. It specifies CASSQVWRASPLHF.

Many counts were recorded for this clonotype. The chain links TRBV12-3 or TRBV12-4 to TRBJ2-5; 9 bases are shared with TRBD1. This CDR3 contains 14 residues. V gave up 6 bases and J gave up 5 bases; unmatched junction bases: 7. For the CDR3, the DNA is TGTGCCAGCAGCATACAGGGGGCAGGGGAGACCCAGTACTTC. This codes for CASSIQGAGETQYF.

V and J are TRBV2 and TRBJ1-3; D unresolved. V was shortened by 8 bases and J by 1 base, with 12 bases between the two germline ends. In germline, CDR1 is SNHLY, CDR2 FYNNEI. The CDR3 spans 14 residues. CDR3 sequence (DNA): TGTGCCAGCCGCACTTCTGGGTCTGGAAACACCATATATTTT. It specifies CASRTSGSGNTIYF.

This clonotype came up many times. The J gene is TRBJ2-1, the V gene TRBV29-1; 7 bases line up with TRBD2. The junction had 7 bases not matched to a gene; V was cut back by 5 bases and J by 3 bases. CDR1 is SQVTM, CDR2 ANQGSEA, per germline. This CDR3 has 14 amino acids. The CDR3 DNA is TGCAGCGTTCAACTAGCGCCGGTCTACAATGAGCAGTTCTTC. It translates to CSVQLAPVYNEQFF.

This clonotype was counted ten times or more. The chain joins TRBV6-1 to TRBJ2-6; no firm D call. This CDR3 contains 19 residues. Germline CDR1 and CDR2: MNHNS and SASEGT. The germline V and J ends were trimmed by 5 bases and 0 bases, with 20 bases remaining between them. CDR3 region: CASSPPRHPRPSGANVLTF. As DNA, the CDR3 is TGTGCCAGCAGTCCCCCTCGACACCCCCGTCCCTCTGGGGCCAACGTCCTGACTTTC.

In this sample, this clonotype turned up many times. This chain joins TRBV12-3 or TRBV12-4 and TRBJ2-5; D gene uncertain. This CDR3 is 12 amino acids long. V lost 1 base and J 5 bases, leaving 5 bases between the germline ends. The CDR3 DNA is TGTGCCAGCAGTTTAGTTTCGGAGACCCAGTACTTC. Translating it yields CASSLVSETQYF.

This clonotype was seen only a few times. The chain recombines TRBV20-1 with TRBJ1-6, with D possibly TRBD1 on 6 matching bases. The CDR3 runs to 13 residues. The germline V and J ends were trimmed by 3 bases and 7 bases, with 10 bases remaining between them. Germline CDR1 reads DFQATT; CDR2 reads SNEGSKA (reference sequence). The DNA for the CDR3 is TGCAGTGCTAGCGGACAGTCAAATTCACCCCTCCACTTT. This sequence encodes CSASGQSNSPLHF.

The V and J genes are TRBV3-1 and TRBJ1-2; possibly TRBD1 for D (6 bases). V lost 2 bases to trimming and J lost 7 bases, with 14 bases between them. The CDR3 consists of 14 residues. Germline V gene lookup returns CDR1 LGHDT and CDR2 YNNKEL (reference sequence). The CDR3 is CASSQNGVGAGYTF. CDR3 coding DNA: TGTGCCAGCAGCCAAAATGGGGTGGGGGCTGGCTACACCTTC.

This clonotype was picked up many times. V and J are TRBV29-1 and TRBJ2-1, with TRBD2 matching over 7 bases. The junction had 6 bases not matched to a gene; V was cut back by 3 bases and J by 4 bases. The germline V gene has CDR1 SQVTM and CDR2 ANQGSEA. CDR3 length: 14 amino acids. CDR3 DNA: TGCAGCGTTGATTCCCTAGCGGCGTACAATGAGCAGTTCTTC. Translation: CSVDSLAAYNEQFF.

This clonotype was detected a few times. The V gene is TRBV27, the J gene TRBJ2-5; D unclear. CDR3 length equals 15 residues. Germline CDR1 reads MNHEY; CDR2 reads SMNVEV (reference sequence). The V gene lost 4 bases and the J gene lost 2 bases, with 14 bases spanning the gap. This CDR3 is CASSSSGLIQETQYF. The CDR3 DNA is TGTGCCAGCAGTTCCTCCGGGTTAATACAAGAGACCCAGTACTTC.

This rearrangement joins TRBV5-8 to TRBJ1-2; D may be TRBD1 (5 bases). The V end was cut by 4 bases, the J end by 3 bases, with 13 bases between. Germline values: CDR1 SGHTS, CDR2 YDEGEE. CDR3 size: 14 residues. The CDR3 reads CASSPGVSDYGYTF. The CDR3 DNA sequence: TGTGCCAGCAGCCCGGGGGTTTCGGACTATGGCTACACCTTC. The whole variable domain, remainder taken from reference TRBV5-8 and TRBJ1-2, is EAGVTQSPTHLIKTRGQQATLRCSPISGHTSVYWYQQALGLGLQFLLWYDEGEERNRGNFPPRFSGRQFPNYSSELNVNALELEDSALYLCASSPGVSDYGYTFGSGTRLTVV.

The V call is TRBV5-6, the J call TRBJ1-1; 7 bases line up with TRBD1. J lost 0 bases, V lost 7 bases, and 9 bases had no gene match. This CDR3 has 15 amino acids. In germline, CDR1 is SGHDT, CDR2 YYEEEE. CDR3 amino acids: CASGQTGLMNTEAFF. The CDR3 coding sequence is TGTGCCAGCGGACAGACAGGGCTCATGAACACTGAAGCTTTCTTT. Full variable domain (rest looked up from reference TRBV5-6 and TRBJ1-1): DAGVTQSPTHLIKTRGQQVTLRCSPKSGHDTVSWYQQALGQGPQFIFQYYEEEERQRGNFPDRFSGHQFPNYSSELNVNALLLGDSALYLCASGQTGLMNTEAFFGQGTRLTVV.

The table lists this clonotype with a few counts. V gene TRBV7-9 combines with J gene TRBJ1-1, with TRBD1 matching over 8 bases. This CDR3 has 14 amino acids. Germline V gene data show CDR1 as SEHNR and CDR2 as FQNEAQ (reference sequence). With V trimmed by 4 bases and J by 4 bases, 5 bases remained unmatched. The DNA of the CDR3 is TGTGCCAGCAGCTCGGACAGGGCGGGCACTGAAGCTTTCTTT. The encoded protein is CASSSDRAGTEAFF.

The chain couples TRBV20-1 to TRBJ2-3, with D perhaps matching TRBD2 (6 bases). Germline CDR1 reads DFQATT; CDR2 reads SNEGSKA (reference sequence). The ends were cut back, 6 bases at V and 2 bases at J, with 18 bases in the middle. The CDR3 contains 15 residues. CDR3 amino acids: CSATGAGSNTDTQYF. As DNA, the CDR3 is TGCAGTGCCACGGGTGCGGGGAGTAACACAGATACGCAGTATTTT.

This clonotype has ten or more counts. The CDR3 DNA reads TGTGCCAGCACCTTGAACCTTGAAGCTTTCTTT. Protein product: CASTLNLEAFF. V is TRBV12-3 or TRBV12-4 and J is TRBJ1-1; D remains unclear. V was trimmed by 7 bases and J by 7 bases, leaving 10 bases between them. This CDR3 has 11 amino acids.

This clonotype occurred a few times. V and J are TRBV9 and TRBJ2-1; D might be TRBD1 (6 bases). V was clipped by 0 bases and J by 2 bases, with 12 bases between them. This CDR3 has 16 residues. Germline V gene sequence: CDR1 SGDLS, CDR2 YYNGEE. The CDR3 nucleotides read TGTGCCAGCAGCGTAGCCGGGACATTCCCCTACAATGAGCAGTTCTTC. This gives the protein CASSVAGTFPYNEQFF.

This clonotype was counted a few times. The gene calls are TRBV20-1 and TRBJ2-3; D uncertain. Germline CDR1 and CDR2: DFQATT and SNEGSKA (reference sequence). There are 12 residues in the CDR3. V was cut by 6 bases and J by 4 bases, with 11 bases left in between. CDR3 bases: TGCAGTGCCAAGGGTGCCGCAGATACGCAGTATTTT. Amino acids: CSAKGAADTQYF.

This chain joins TRBV5-1 and TRBJ1-6; 9 positions agree with TRBD1. Per the germline V gene, CDR1 is SGHRS and CDR2 is YFSETQ. V shed 4 bases, J shed 7 bases, and the junction held 6 bases outside the gene matches. CDR3 length: 15 residues. CDR3 in DNA: TGCGCCAGCAGCATGGGACAGGGAGGGAATTCACCCCTCCACTTT. Its protein product is CASSMGQGGNSPLHF.

The chain uses TRBV7-9 and TRBJ2-1; D unresolved. This CDR3 spans 16 amino acids. The V and J ends lost 5 bases and 8 bases respectively, with 22 bases between them. Per germline, CDR1 SEHNR and CDR2 FQNEAQ (reference sequence). CDR3 in amino acids: CASSIPGLQKSDEQFF. DNA for the CDR3: TGTGCCAGCAGCATACCCGGGCTTCAAAAGAGCGATGAGCAGTTCTTC.

This sequence joins TRBV3-1 and TRBJ2-2; TRBD2 matches at 8 bases. V dropped 4 bases and J dropped 6; count of bases not matched to a gene: 13. There are 17 residues in the CDR3. Per germline, CDR1 LGHDT and CDR2 YNNKEL (reference sequence). This CDR3 reads CASSLYAGLAFSGELFF. CDR3 nucleotides: TGTGCCAGCAGCCTTTATGCCGGACTAGCATTTTCCGGGGAGCTGTTTTTT.

The V call is TRBV20-1, the J call TRBJ1-1, with 8 bases lining up with TRBD1. The CDR3 spans 14 residues. The trim removed 4 bases at V and 3 bases at J, leaving 7 bases unmatched. Germline CDR1 and CDR2: DFQATT and SNEGSKA (reference sequence). For the CDR3, the DNA is TGCAGTGCTACTACACCGACAGGGGACACTGAAGCTTTCTTT. This gives the protein CSATTPTGDTEAFF.

This clonotype was seen ten or more times. This chain connects TRBV6-2 or TRBV6-3 to TRBJ1-5; D not certain. Germline CDR1 and CDR2: MNHEY and SVGEGT. The CDR3 is 13 residues long. V was pared by 2 bases and J by 9 bases, with 11 bases between. Here the CDR3 DNA reads TGTGCCAGCAGTTACAATAAGATGATGCCCCAGCATTTT. It yields the protein CASSYNKMMPQHF.

In nucleotides, the CDR3 is TGTGCCAGCAGTTTGAACTCTGGCAATCAGCCCCAGCATTTT. Translation: CASSLNSGNQPQHF. The chain joins TRBV12-3 or TRBV12-4 to TRBJ1-5; D remains ambiguous. The length of the CDR3 is 14 residues. V lost 3 bases and J 2 bases, leaving 8 bases between the germline ends.

This chain links TRBV20-1 with TRBJ1-1; 9 bases match TRBD1. The CDR3 is 13 residues long. The germline CDR1 and CDR2 sequences are DFQATT and SNEGSKA (reference sequence). The CDR3, as DNA: TGCGGGCCGCAGACAGGGGGGAACACTGAAGCTTTCTTT. It codes for CGPQTGGNTEAFF.

This clonotype was recorded a few times. The rearrangement links TRBV6-5 to TRBJ1-1; D not resolved. The CDR3 runs to 14 residues. CDR1 is MNHEY and CDR2 is SVGAGI in the germline V gene. V was pared by 0 bases and J by 3 bases, with 8 bases between. This CDR3 is CASSYSGRYTEAFF. Here the CDR3 DNA reads TGTGCCAGCAGTTACTCAGGGAGGTACACTGAAGCTTTCTTT.

The J gene is TRBJ1-2, the V gene TRBV7-2; D gene uncertain. Trimming shortened V by 8 bases and J by 7 bases, and 17 bases separated the two germline ends. The germline gives CDR1 SGHTA, CDR2 FQGNSA. The CDR3 has 13 residues. CDR3 amino acids: CASGPEIEGGYTF. The CDR3 DNA is TGTGCCAGCGGCCCCGAAATAGAAGGTGGCTACACCTTC.

At least ten counts were recorded for this clonotype. The rearrangement uses TRBV7-9 and TRBJ1-1, with D possibly being TRBD1 (6 bases). The V end lost 1 base, the J end lost 4 bases, and 10 bases lay between the germline ends. Germline CDR1 is SEHNR and CDR2 is FQNEAQ (reference sequence). The CDR3 spans 14 residues. As DNA, the CDR3 is TGTGCCAGCAGCTTAGGCAGGGGTGGCACTGAAGCTTTCTTT. It specifies CASSLGRGGTEAFF.

The gene calls are TRBV10-3 and TRBJ1-1; no reliable D call. The CDR3 spans 14 residues. V was shortened by 2 bases and J by 2 bases, with 9 bases between the two germline ends. Germline lookup yields CDR1 ENHRY and CDR2 SYGVKD. CDR3 sequence (DNA): TGTGCCATCAGTGAGGGGCACAAAAACACTGAAGCTTTCTTT. Amino acid sequence: CAISEGHKNTEAFF.

This clonotype was seen a handful of times. The chain joins TRBV7-6 to TRBJ2-1, with TRBD2 identical over 9 bases. The J segment lost 4 bases and the V segment lost 5 bases, leaving 15 bases of the junction unmatched. The CDR3 loop spans 18 amino acids. Germline V gene lookup returns CDR1 SGHVS and CDR2 FNYEAQ. In DNA form, the CDR3 reads TGTGCCAGCAGCGGGCTTGGGACTAGCTCTTCTCTTTACAATGAGCAGTTCTTC. Translation: CASSGLGTSSSLYNEQFF.

The J gene is TRBJ2-5, the V gene TRBV20-1, with unresolved D. Trimming shortened V by 5 bases and J by 5 bases, and 12 bases separated the two germline ends. Germline V gene lookup returns CDR1 DFQATT and CDR2 SNEGSKA (reference sequence). The CDR3 totals 12 residues. CDR3 DNA: TGCAGTGCTCCCGATAGAGCCGAGACCCAGTACTTC. Its translation: CSAPDRAETQYF.